The source of this T cell receptor (beta chain) is a study of T-cell memory formation after mild COVID-19. As to this clonotype: Its antigen is as yet unknown.

CDR1 is LNHNV and CDR2 is YYDKDF in the germline V gene (reference sequence). V was clipped by 3 bases and J by 6 bases; unmatched bases: 3. This CDR3 spans 14 amino acids. Broader study findings: Of the contracting clones, CD4+ ones lay mainly in CM and EM, and CD8+ ones in EMRA. Some clones that responded turned up in pre-infection memory, which suggests that cross-reactive memory joined in. Clones contracting over day 15 to 85 were CD4/CD8 balanced, with later expanders leaning CD4+.

TCRdb analysed the 5' RACE reads with MiXCR anew, one entry per CDR3 protein. Of hundreds of thousands of distinct CDR3 sequences listed, 20% to 25% are singletons. This receptor was taken from an adult woman who had mild COVID-19 (a few samples of this study predate the infection). Cell type and time point are not known. Source material: PBMCs or a T cell subset sorted from them (not recorded which). V usage is TRBV15 and J usage is TRBJ1-4; TRBD1 matches at 8 bases. The CDR3 protein is CATSRDRAHEKLFF. CDR3 DNA sequence: TGTGCCACCAGCAGGGACAGGGCACATGAAAAACTGTTTTTT.